This T cell receptor (beta chain) came from a study of type 1 regulatory T cells. Study-wide context: This in vitro CD4 product, T-allo10, is enriched for Tr1 cells and alloantigen-specific. Study results and caveats: Compared with non-Tr1 cells, Tr1 cells showed a narrower TCR repertoire.

As regards this clonotype: Its antigen is still unknown.

V gave up 6 bases and J gave up 6 bases; unmatched junction bases: 8. The CDR3 is 14 residues long. TCRdb analysed the reads with MiXCR anew, one entry per CDR3 protein. There are approximately 42,000 distinct CDR3 sequences in the sample; 9% to 15% occur only once, and around 8% lies in the top ten. The sequenced sample consisted of cultured non-Tr1 T cells, either the whole culture or a sorted T cell fraction (not recorded which). The chain has TRBV12-3 or TRBV12-4 and TRBJ2-1, with 7 bases lining up with TRBD2. This receptor was taken from a human donor in good health. The CDR3 protein is CASSHLRLANEQFF. CDR3 nucleotides: TGTGCCAGCAGCCATCTCCGACTAGCCAATGAGCAGTTCTTC.